This T cell receptor (beta chain) was recorded in a study of T cell responses to AZD1222 COVID-19 vaccine. The study, taken as a whole, reports: Vaccine-associated CD4 TCRs ranged over spike, dominating at 160-218 and 743-854.

With regard to this clone: Its antigen is as yet unknown.

Method: immunoSEQ multiplex PCR; TCRdb's copy keeps in-frame clones and lacks some. The sample shows about 140,000 clones, around 93% of them seen only once. The CDR3 is 12 residues long. The germline gives CDR1 LGHDT, CDR2 YNNKEL (reference sequence). V gave up 4 bases and J gave up 9 bases, with 10 bases separating them. The chain joins TRBV3-1 (or the pseudogene TRBV3-2) to TRBJ2-1; D is uncertain. The TCR sequence derives from an adult in good health. The sequencing used peripheral blood, collected on day 0 of AZD1222 vaccination. This CDR3 reads CASSPTMGEQFF. The CDR3 coding sequence is TGTGCCAGCAGCCCTACGATGGGTGAGCAGTTCTTC.